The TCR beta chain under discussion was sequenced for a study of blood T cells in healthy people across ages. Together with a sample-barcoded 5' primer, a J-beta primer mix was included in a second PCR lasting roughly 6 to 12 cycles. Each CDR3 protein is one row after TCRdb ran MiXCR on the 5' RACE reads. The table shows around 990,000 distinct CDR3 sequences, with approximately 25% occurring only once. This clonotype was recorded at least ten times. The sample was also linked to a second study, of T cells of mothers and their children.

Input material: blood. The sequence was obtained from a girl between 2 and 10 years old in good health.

Written as DNA, the CDR3 is TGTGCCGGCCGGGACCTACTTTACAATGAGCAGTTCTTC. As protein: CAGRDLLYNEQFF. The V call is TRBV6-1, the J call TRBJ2-1, with D possibly called TRBD1 or TRBD2 (5 bases each). V lost 11 bases, J lost 4 bases, and 15 bases lay in between. Per germline, CDR1 MNHNS and CDR2 SASEGT. The CDR3 is made up of 13 amino acids.